Below, 31 T cell receptor beta chains from the same sample are listed, as sequenced in a study of cytomegalovirus exposure and HLA in healthy donors. PCR used 60 Vbeta primers and 13 Jbeta primers. Some clones are missing from TCRdb's copy, which holds only in-frame ones; the method was immunoSEQ multiplex PCR. This repertoire shows roughly 100,000 clones, around 77% found once; its top ten account for 6% to 8.5%. Sequencing input: PBMCs. These receptors originate from a female donor in good health and CMV-seronegative.

The gene calls are TRBV7-3 and TRBJ2-2; 8 positions agree with TRBD2. The CDR3 extends over 12 amino acids. J gave up 6 bases and V 8 bases, and 2 bases lay outside the gene matches. Per the germline V gene, CDR1 is SGHTA and CDR2 is FQGTGA. CDR3 sequence (DNA): TGTGCCAGCCGGCGGGAGGCCGGGGAGCTGTTTTTT. It is translated as CASRREAGELFF.

The chain is built from TRBV10-1 and TRBJ1-2; possible D gene TRBD1, 6 bases. CDR3 length: 13 residues. V lost 5 bases and J lost 5, with 12 bases in between. Per the germline V gene, CDR1 is WNHNN and CDR2 is SYGVQD (reference sequence). The CDR3 DNA reads TGCGCCAGCAGTAATGGGCAGGGGTATGGCTACACCTTC. Translated: CASSNGQGYGYTF.

The chain recombines TRBV15 with TRBJ2-1; 8 positions match TRBD2. With V trimmed by 0 bases and J by 8 bases, 12 bases remained unmatched. From germline, CDR1 is LNHNV and CDR2 YYDKDF (reference sequence). The CDR3 contains 17 residues. CDR3 protein: CATSRDASGSGFDEQFF. CDR3 nucleotides: TGTGCCACCAGCAGAGATGCAAGCGGGAGTGGTTTCGATGAGCAGTTCTTC.

V is TRBV30 and J is TRBJ2-3, with D perhaps matching TRBD1 (6 bases). Deletions cut 0 bases from V and 1 base from J, with 8 bases between. The CDR3 loop spans 14 amino acids. Germline V gene lookup returns CDR1 GTSNPN and CDR2 SVGIG (reference sequence). The CDR3 sequence is CAWSVEGGTDTQYF. The DNA for the CDR3 is TGTGCCTGGAGTGTAGAGGGGGGCACAGATACGCAGTATTTT. Based on the CDR3 plus reference TRBV30 and TRBJ2-3, the full variable domain is SQTIHQWPATLVQPVGSPLSLECTVEGTSNPNLYWYRQAAGRGLQLLFYSVGIGQISSEVPQNLSASRPQDRQFILSSKKLLLSDSGFYLCAWSVEGGTDTQYFGPGTRLTVL.

V usage is TRBV6-6 and J usage is TRBJ2-3, with 8 bases that match TRBD1. The CDR3 is 15 residues long. With V trimmed by 4 bases and J by 3 bases, 6 bases remained unmatched. Germline CDR1 reads MNHNY; CDR2 reads SVGAGI (reference sequence). The CDR3 sequence is CASSFPQGATDTQYF. The CDR3 DNA reads TGTGCCAGCAGTTTCCCCCAGGGGGCAACAGATACGCAGTATTTT.

The chain is built from TRBV4-2 and TRBJ1-4; tentative D call: TRBD1 (6 bases). Trimming stripped 1 base from V and 6 bases from J, with 12 bases between. This CDR3 comprises 15 residues. CDR1 LGHNA and CDR2 YNFKEQ come from the germline V gene. CDR3 DNA sequence: TGTGCCAGCAGCCAAGTGGAGGGGGGGTATGAAAAACTGTTTTTT. It translates to CASSQVEGGYEKLFF.

Here the CDR3 DNA reads TGCGCCAGCAGCCCCGGGACATCCGCCGGGGAGCTGTTTTTT. Protein: CASSPGTSAGELFF. This chain joins TRBV5-1 and TRBJ2-2; D perhaps matches TRBD1 (6 bases). Germline V CDR1 and CDR2: SGHRS, YFSETQ. There are 14 residues in the CDR3. Trimming shortened V by 4 bases and J by 6 bases, and 13 bases separated the two germline ends.

This clone has a single count. CDR3 bases: TGTGCCAGCAGCTTAGTGTGGAGTAGTACCGGGGAGCTGTTTTTT. It yields the protein CASSLVWSSTGELFF. The rearrangement links TRBV7-2 to TRBJ2-2; no clear D. This CDR3 is 15 amino acids long. Trimming left V 1 base short and J 5 bases short, with 11 bases between. Germline assignment: CDR1 SGHTA and CDR2 FQGNSA.

This chain uses TRBV9 with TRBJ1-1; TRBD1 matches at 7 bases. The germline V gene has CDR1 SGDLS and CDR2 YYNGEE. The CDR3 covers 13 residues. J was trimmed by 3 bases and V by 3 bases; bases with no gene match: 2. CDR3 nucleotides: TGTGCCAGCAGCGCAACAGGGGACACTGAAGCTTTCTTT. Amino acids: CASSATGDTEAFF.

The chain links TRBV7-9 to TRBJ1-2; D call uncertain. CDR1 is SEHNR and CDR2 is FQNEAQ in the germline V gene (reference sequence). Trimming removed 4 bases at V and 0 bases at J, with 12 bases between. This CDR3 is built from 15 residues. The CDR3 protein is CASSSPGKSNYGYTF. The CDR3 DNA is TGTGCCAGCAGCTCCCCCGGGAAATCTAACTATGGCTACACCTTC.

The CDR3 loop reads CASSPLAVNTEAFF. The DNA for the CDR3 is TGTGCCAGCAGCCCTCTCGCGGTGAACACTGAAGCTTTCTTT. The chain has TRBV7-2 and TRBJ1-1; D is undetermined. V was trimmed by 5 bases and J by 0 bases, leaving 10 bases between them. This CDR3 comprises 14 residues. Germline values: CDR1 SGHTA, CDR2 FQGNSA.

Details on this clone: At one boundary the junction diverges from the germline segment, which might be a read error. V usage is TRBV7-7 and J usage is TRBJ2-3, with D possibly matching TRBD2 (6 bases). The length of the CDR3 is 14 residues. The germline V gene encodes CDR1 SSHAT and CDR2 FNYEAQ (reference sequence). The CDR3 sequence is CASSLGLPTDTQYF. CDR3 in DNA: TGTGCTAGCAGTCTTGGACTACCCACAGATACGCAGTATTTT.

The chain joins TRBV2 to TRBJ1-5, with D unresolved. V lost 6 bases, J lost 1 base, and 10 bases lay in between. The CDR3 loop spans 14 amino acids. The germline CDR1 and CDR2 sequences are SNHLY and FYNNEI. The CDR3 DNA reads as TGTGCCAGCAGCAAGGTGACAAGCAATCAGCCCCAGCATTTT. This translates into CASSKVTSNQPQHF.

The chain employs TRBV19 and TRBJ1-1; TRBD1 matches at 7 bases. J was trimmed by 8 bases and V by 9 bases; bases with no gene match: 6. The germline V gene encodes CDR1 LNHDA and CDR2 SQIVND (reference sequence). This CDR3 spans 11 amino acids. CDR3 region: CASGWGQEAFF. The CDR3 DNA follows: TGTGCCAGCGGGTGGGGACAGGAAGCTTTCTTT.

V gene TRBV19 combines with J gene TRBJ2-7, with TRBD1 matching over 7 bases. Germline V gene lookup returns CDR1 LNHDA and CDR2 SQIVND (reference sequence). V lost 6 bases and J lost 3; bases outside the gene matches: 8. This CDR3 spans 14 amino acids. The CDR3 bases are TGTGCCAGTAGAAGGGGGCCAGGCGTCTACGAGCAGTACTTC. Amino acid sequence: CASRRGPGVYEQYF.

The chain uses TRBV5-1 and TRBJ1-4; 7 bases are a match to TRBD1. Germline loops: CDR1 SGHRS, CDR2 YFSETQ. Trimming took 0 bases from V and 3 from J; bases not matched to a gene: 2. This CDR3 spans 15 amino acids. The CDR3 is CASSLERGPNEKLFF. CDR3 sequence (DNA): TGCGCCAGCAGCTTGGAAAGGGGGCCTAATGAAAAACTGTTTTTT.

V and J are TRBV5-4 and TRBJ1-6; a possible D gene is TRBD1 (6 bases). The V and J ends lost 4 bases and 10 bases respectively, with 15 bases between them. The CDR3 contains 14 residues. CDR1 and CDR2 (germline): SGHNT, YYREEE (reference sequence). CDR3 protein: CASSPKGENSPLHF. In DNA, the CDR3 is TGTGCCAGCAGCCCGAAGGGGGAGAACTCACCCCTCCACTTT.

Of note for this clone: A read error is likely, as this CDR3 ends without the conserved phenylalanine or tryptophan. The DNA is left out, because the CDR3 cannot be placed on it with certainty; the CDR3 is given as TCRdb lists it. V gene TRBV27 combines with J gene TRBJ2-3; the table calls TRBD2, which could not be checked here. CDR1 is MNHEY and CDR2 is SMNVEV in the germline V gene (reference sequence). From its first to its last residue, the CDR3 has 12 amino acids. The CDR3 loop reads CASRFTSGSEII.

The J gene is TRBJ2-5, the V gene TRBV20-1; D might be TRBD2 (5 bases). The CDR3 extends over 11 amino acids. Germline V gene data show CDR1 as DFQATT and CDR2 as SNEGSKA (reference sequence). The germline V and J ends were trimmed by 6 bases and 2 bases, with 7 bases remaining between them. The CDR3, as DNA: TGCAGTGCAGGGAGACAAGAGACCCAGTACTTC. As protein: CSAGRQETQYF.

The genes are TRBV30 and TRBJ1-2; 10 bases are shared with TRBD1. CDR3 length: 16 residues. CDR1 and CDR2 from the germline V gene are GTSNPN and SVGIG (reference sequence). After removal of 4 bases from V and 6 bases from J, the junction contained 14 bases not matched to a gene. CDR3 loop: CAWNQPGQGERHGYTF. The CDR3 DNA follows: TGTGCCTGGAACCAACCTGGACAGGGGGAAAGGCATGGCTACACCTTC.

This clone was seen only a few times. CDR3 in DNA: TGTGCCAGCAGTTACTCGTCAGGCCGGAACTATGGCTACACCTTC. Protein product: CASSYSSGRNYGYTF. This chain connects TRBV6-6 to TRBJ1-2; D is undetermined. The V gene's germline CDR1 is MNHNY and CDR2 SVGAGI (reference sequence). Trimming removed 0 bases from V and 2 bases from J, with 10 bases in between. The length of the CDR3 is 15 residues.

The chain couples TRBV4-1 to TRBJ2-5; the D is unclear. The V end was cut by 5 bases, the J end by 4 bases, with 11 bases between. The CDR3 length is 13 residues. Germline-derived CDR1 and CDR2 are MGHRA and YSYEKL. The CDR3 is CASSDRRGETQYF. DNA of the CDR3: TGCGCCAGCAGCGACCGGAGAGGAGAGACCCAGTACTTC.

This chain connects TRBV7-9 to TRBJ2-5; 12 bases are shared with TRBD2. V trimming: 4 bases; J trimming: 2 bases; junction bases outside the gene matches: 2. Germline lookup yields CDR1 SEHNR and CDR2 FQNEAQ (reference sequence). The CDR3 sequence is 15 residues long. The CDR3 DNA reads TGTGCCAGCAGCTCCGGACTAGCGGGACAAGAGACCCAGTACTTC. It is translated as CASSSGLAGQETQYF.

This chain uses TRBV28 with TRBJ1-1; no clear D. The V end was cut by 1 base, the J end by 4 bases, with 19 bases between. The CDR3 is 17 residues long. Germline values: CDR1 MDHEN, CDR2 SYDVKM. The CDR3 DNA reads as TGTGCCAGCAGTTTATTATACCGTGGACCCCGGGGCACTGAAGCTTTCTTT. It is translated as CASSLLYRGPRGTEAFF.

The rearrangement uses TRBV30 and TRBJ1-3; TRBD1 agrees at 10 bases. There are 19 residues in the CDR3. Germline V gives CDR1 GTSNPN, CDR2 SVGIG (reference sequence). The V gene end was trimmed by 6 bases and the J gene end by 0 bases; junction bases not matched to a gene: 17. DNA of the CDR3: TGTGCCTGCACCTCCCGGGACAGGGGCCTTCTTTACTCTGGAAACACCATATATTTT. Amino acid sequence: CACTSRDRGLLYSGNTIYF.

This clone was seen a handful of times. The chain carries TRBV13 and TRBJ2-5; 9 bases fit TRBD1. V was clipped by 5 bases and J by 3 bases; unmatched bases: 10. The V gene's germline CDR1 is PRHDT and CDR2 FYEKMQ (reference sequence). The CDR3 has 16 amino acids. The CDR3 coding sequence is TGTGCCAGCAGCCTGGACAGGGGAGGAGTAGAAGAGACCCAGTACTTC. Protein sequence: CASSLDRGGVEETQYF. Filled out from reference TRBV13 and TRBJ2-5, the complete variable domain reads AAGVIQSPRHLIKEKRETATLKCYPIPRHDTVYWYQQGPGQDPQFLISFYEKMQSDKGSIPDRFSAQQFSDYHSELNMSSLELGDSALYFCASSLDRGGVEETQYFGPGTRLLVL.

The chain combines TRBV9 with TRBJ1-3; TRBD1 agrees at 9 bases. The CDR3 has 15 residues. Germline loops: CDR1 SGDLS, CDR2 YYNGEE. V trimming: 3 bases; J trimming: 3 bases; junction bases outside the gene matches: 4. DNA of the CDR3: TGTGCCAGCAGCGAGACAGGGGGACTTGGAAACACCATATATTTT. Protein product: CASSETGGLGNTIYF.

The rearrangement links TRBV9 to TRBJ1-3, with D possibly TRBD1 on 6 matching bases. Germline V lookup: CDR1 SGDLS, CDR2 YYNGEE. CDR3 length: 17 amino acids. V lost 4 bases to trimming and J lost 4 bases, with 21 bases between them. Here the CDR3 reads CASSLGAGPREGNTIYF. The CDR3 DNA reads TGTGCCAGCAGCCTGGGGGCAGGGCCGCGTGAAGGAAACACCATATATTTT.

The rearrangement joins TRBV19 to TRBJ2-5; 9 bases match TRBD1. V lost 10 bases to trimming and J lost 4 bases; unmatched junction nucleotides: 13. CDR1 and CDR2 (germline): LNHDA, SQIVND (reference sequence). This CDR3 has 15 residues. The CDR3 sequence: CATTLSTGGRETQYF. The CDR3 coding sequence is TGTGCCACCACTCTCTCGACAGGGGGTAGAGAGACCCAGTACTTC.

This clone was picked up one time. The chain uses TRBV28 and TRBJ2-5, with TRBD2 identical over 8 bases. CDR1 and CDR2 from the germline V gene are MDHEN and SYDVKM. This CDR3 has 15 residues. Trimming at V came to 5 bases and at J to 4 bases, leaving 9 bases not matched to a gene. CDR3 nucleotide sequence: TGTGCCAGCAGTCCGAGCGGGAGAGGTGGAGAGACCCAGTACTTC. It codes for CASSPSGRGGETQYF.

This clone was observed a single time. The rearrangement links TRBV18 to TRBJ2-1; 10 nucleotides match TRBD2. Per the germline V gene, CDR1 is KGHSH and CDR2 is LQKENI. CDR3 length: 16 amino acids. Trimming took 3 bases from V and 6 from J; bases not matched to a gene: 8. The CDR3 sequence: CASSPSLAGAGNEQFF. The CDR3 region has the DNA TGTGCCAGCTCACCCTCCCTAGCGGGGGCGGGCAATGAGCAGTTCTTC.